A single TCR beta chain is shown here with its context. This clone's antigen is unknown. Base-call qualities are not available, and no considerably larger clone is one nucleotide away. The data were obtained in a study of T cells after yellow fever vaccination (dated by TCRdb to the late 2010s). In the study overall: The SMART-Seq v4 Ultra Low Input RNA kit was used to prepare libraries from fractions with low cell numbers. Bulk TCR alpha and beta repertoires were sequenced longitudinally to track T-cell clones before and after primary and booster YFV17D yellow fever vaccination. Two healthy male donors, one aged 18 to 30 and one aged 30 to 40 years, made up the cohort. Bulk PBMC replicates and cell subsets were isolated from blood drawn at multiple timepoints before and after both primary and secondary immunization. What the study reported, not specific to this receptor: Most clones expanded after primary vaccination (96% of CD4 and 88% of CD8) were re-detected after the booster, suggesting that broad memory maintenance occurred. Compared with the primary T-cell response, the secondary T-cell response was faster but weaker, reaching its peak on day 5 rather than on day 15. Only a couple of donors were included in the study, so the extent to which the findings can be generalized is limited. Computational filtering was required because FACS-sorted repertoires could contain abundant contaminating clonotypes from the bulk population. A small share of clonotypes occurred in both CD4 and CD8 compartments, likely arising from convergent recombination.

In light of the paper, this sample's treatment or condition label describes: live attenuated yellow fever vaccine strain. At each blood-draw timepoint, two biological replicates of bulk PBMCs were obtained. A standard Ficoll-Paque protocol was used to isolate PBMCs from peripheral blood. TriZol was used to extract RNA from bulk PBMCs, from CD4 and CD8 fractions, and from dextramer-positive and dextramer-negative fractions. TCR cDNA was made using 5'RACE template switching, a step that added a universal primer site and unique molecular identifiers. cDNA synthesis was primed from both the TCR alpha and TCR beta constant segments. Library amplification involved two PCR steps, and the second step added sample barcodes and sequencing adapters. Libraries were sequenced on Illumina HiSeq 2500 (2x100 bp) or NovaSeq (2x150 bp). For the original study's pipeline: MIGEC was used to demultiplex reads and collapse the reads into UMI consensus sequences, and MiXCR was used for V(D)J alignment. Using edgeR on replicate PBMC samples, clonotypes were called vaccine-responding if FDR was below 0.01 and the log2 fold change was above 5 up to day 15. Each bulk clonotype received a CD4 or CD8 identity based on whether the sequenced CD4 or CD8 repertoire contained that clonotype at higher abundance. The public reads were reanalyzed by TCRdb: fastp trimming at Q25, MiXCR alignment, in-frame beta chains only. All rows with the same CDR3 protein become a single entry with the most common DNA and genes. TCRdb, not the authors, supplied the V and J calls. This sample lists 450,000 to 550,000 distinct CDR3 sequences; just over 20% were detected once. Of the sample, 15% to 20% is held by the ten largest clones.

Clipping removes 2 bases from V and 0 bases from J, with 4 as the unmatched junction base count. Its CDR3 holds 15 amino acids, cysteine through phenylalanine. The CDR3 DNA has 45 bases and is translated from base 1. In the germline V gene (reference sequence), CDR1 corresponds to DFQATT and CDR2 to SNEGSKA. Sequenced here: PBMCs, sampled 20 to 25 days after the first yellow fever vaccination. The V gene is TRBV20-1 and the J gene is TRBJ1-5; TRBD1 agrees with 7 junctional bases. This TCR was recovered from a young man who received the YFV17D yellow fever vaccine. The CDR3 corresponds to CSARQQGVSNQPQHF. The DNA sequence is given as TGCAGTGCTAGACAGCAGGGGGTTAGCAATCAGCCCCAGCATTTT.